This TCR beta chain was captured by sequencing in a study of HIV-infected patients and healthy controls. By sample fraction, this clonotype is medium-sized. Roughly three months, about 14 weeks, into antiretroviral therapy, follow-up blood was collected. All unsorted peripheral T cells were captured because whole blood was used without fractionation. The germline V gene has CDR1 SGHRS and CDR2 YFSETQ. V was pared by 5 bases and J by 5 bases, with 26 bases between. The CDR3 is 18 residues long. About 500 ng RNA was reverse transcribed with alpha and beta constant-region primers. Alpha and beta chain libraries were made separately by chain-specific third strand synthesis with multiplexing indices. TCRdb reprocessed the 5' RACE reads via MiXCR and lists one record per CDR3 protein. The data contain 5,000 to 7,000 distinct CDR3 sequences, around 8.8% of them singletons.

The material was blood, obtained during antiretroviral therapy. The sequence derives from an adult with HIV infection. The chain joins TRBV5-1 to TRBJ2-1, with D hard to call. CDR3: CASRVDPGRRSSDNEQFF. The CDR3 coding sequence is TGCGCCAGCAGGGTGGATCCCGGGCGGCGGAGTTCCGACAATGAGCAGTTCTTC.